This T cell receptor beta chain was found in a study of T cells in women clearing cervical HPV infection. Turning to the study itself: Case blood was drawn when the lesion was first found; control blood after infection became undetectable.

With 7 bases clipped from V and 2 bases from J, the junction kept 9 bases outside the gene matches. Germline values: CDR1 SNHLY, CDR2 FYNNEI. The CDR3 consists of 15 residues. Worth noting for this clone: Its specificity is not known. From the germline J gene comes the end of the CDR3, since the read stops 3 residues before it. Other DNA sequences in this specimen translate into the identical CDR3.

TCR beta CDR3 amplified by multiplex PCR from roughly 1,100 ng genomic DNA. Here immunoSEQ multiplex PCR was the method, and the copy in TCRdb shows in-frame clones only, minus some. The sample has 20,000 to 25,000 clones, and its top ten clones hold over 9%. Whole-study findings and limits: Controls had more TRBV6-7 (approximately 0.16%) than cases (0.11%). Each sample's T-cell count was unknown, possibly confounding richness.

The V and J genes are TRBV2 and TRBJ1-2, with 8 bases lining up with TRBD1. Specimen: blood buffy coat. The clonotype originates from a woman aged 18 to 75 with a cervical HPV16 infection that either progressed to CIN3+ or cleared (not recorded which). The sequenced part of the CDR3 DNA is TGTGCCAGCACTCGAAGGACAGGGACCAACTATGGC. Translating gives CASTRRTGTNYG. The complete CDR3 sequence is CASTRRTGTNYGYTF. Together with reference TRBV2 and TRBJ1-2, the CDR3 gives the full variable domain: EPEVTQTPSHQVTQMGQEVILRCVPISNHLYFYWYRQILGQKVEFLVSFYNNEISEKSEIFDDQFSVERPDGSNFTLKIRSTKLEDSAMYFCASTRRTGTNYGYTFGSGTRLTVV.